This T cell receptor (beta chain) was found in a study of blood T cell repertoires in COVID-19. Study-wide context: The cDNA or gDNA used as material had been derived from T cells, B-cell-depleted T cells, or PBMCs.

In the original processing: Estimates of nucleated cell counts were drawn from the amplification of reference gene primers. The data were produced by immunoSEQ multiplex PCR, yet TCRdb's version contains in-frame clones alone and is incomplete. V and J calls and clone size are copied from that table; D and trimming were computed from the DNA. The sample comprises over 130,000 clones, around 83% of which are singletons, and 8.5% to 9% rests with the top ten. Sequenced input: peripheral blood. This receptor was identified in a young man with COVID-19, enrolled during active disease.

The CDR3 DNA follows: TGTGCCAGCAGCCTCGCAGGGTCGGACACTGAAGCTTTCTTT. Translated, it gives CASSLAGSDTEAFF. This chain connects TRBV3-1 (or the pseudogene TRBV3-2) to TRBJ1-1; maybe TRBD1 (5 bases). Trimming took 4 bases from V and 3 from J, leaving 12 bases between them. The CDR3 is made up of 14 amino acids. Germline V gives CDR1 LGHDT, CDR2 YNNKEL (reference sequence).